These 29 T cell receptor beta chains were sequenced from one sample in a study of cytomegalovirus exposure and HLA in healthy donors. Primers for the PCR totalled 60 Vbeta and 13 Jbeta. Here immunoSEQ multiplex PCR was the method, and the copy in TCRdb shows in-frame clones only, minus some. Here the sample table reports 45,000 to 60,000 clones. Material for sequencing was PBMCs. The receptors stem from a male donor in good health and CMV-seronegative.

The V and J genes are TRBV28 and TRBJ2-7; 8 bases are a match to TRBD1. The CDR3 length is 16 residues. V shed 10 bases, J shed 4 bases, and the junction held 18 bases outside the gene matches. Germline CDR1 reads MDHEN; CDR2 reads SYDVKM. The CDR3 is CATRKVPGQAVYEQYF. The CDR3 coding sequence is TGTGCCACCCGGAAGGTTCCGGGACAGGCGGTGTACGAGCAGTACTTC.

The J gene is TRBJ2-2, the V gene TRBV6-1; 7 bases agree with TRBD1. The germline CDR1 and CDR2 sequences are MNHNS and SASEGT. The CDR3 runs 13 residues. V was pared by 6 bases and J by 6 bases, with 4 bases of the junction left unmatched. CDR3 sequence reads: CASRDRFAGELFF. CDR3 sequence (DNA): TGTGCCAGCAGGGACAGGTTTGCCGGGGAGCTGTTTTTT.

The chain recombines TRBV7-3 with TRBJ2-2; D is perhaps TRBD1 (5 bases). This CDR3 comprises 15 residues. Germline V gene sequence: CDR1 SGHTA, CDR2 FQGTGA. V was pared by 2 bases and J by 0 bases, with 7 bases between. CDR3 DNA: TGTGCCAGCAGCTTAGGACAACCGAACACCGGGGAGCTGTTTTTT. Protein sequence: CASSLGQPNTGELFF.

The V call is TRBV4-3, the J call TRBJ2-5; maybe TRBD1 (6 bases). Germline CDR1 is LGHNA and CDR2 is YSLEER. V gave up 0 bases and J gave up 5 bases, with 13 bases separating them. This CDR3 region has 15 residues. DNA for the CDR3: TGCGCCAGCAGCCAAGACTACAGGGTGGACGAGACCCAGTACTTC. Protein: CASSQDYRVDETQYF.

This chain connects TRBV4-1 to TRBJ2-5; a weak D match, TRBD1 (6 bases). With 8 bases removed from V and 2 bases from J, the gap between germline ends came to 12 bases. The CDR3 extends over 13 amino acids. CDR1 MGHRA and CDR2 YSYEKL come from the germline V gene. The CDR3 spells CASGPQGQETQYF. CDR3 DNA: TGCGCCAGCGGCCCTCAGGGGCAAGAGACCCAGTACTTC.

The chain is built from TRBV6-1 and TRBJ1-2; the match to TRBD1 covers 9 bases. With 2 bases clipped from V and 4 bases from J, the junction kept 5 bases outside the gene matches. Germline V gives CDR1 MNHNS, CDR2 SASEGT. This CDR3 region has 15 residues. The CDR3 DNA sequence: TGTGCCAGCAGTGAAACTACAGGGGGCGGCTATGGCTACACCTTC. It is translated as CASSETTGGGYGYTF.

The chain combines TRBV5-1 with TRBJ2-2; D is possibly TRBD1 (6 bases). The germline CDR1 and CDR2 sequences are SGHRS and YFSETQ. The CDR3 sequence is 13 residues long. V lost 5 bases and J 2 bases, leaving 7 bases between the germline ends. The CDR3 loop reads CASRGANTGELFF. CDR3 in DNA: TGCGCCAGCAGGGGGGCAAACACCGGGGAGCTGTTTTTT. Filled out from reference TRBV5-1 and TRBJ2-2, the complete variable domain reads KAGVTQTPRYLIKTRGQQVTLSCSPISGHRSVSWYQQTPGQGLQFLFEYFSETQRNKGNFPGRFSGRQFSNSRSEMNVSTLELGDSALYLCASRGANTGELFFGEGSRLTVL.

The V and J genes are TRBV2 and TRBJ2-6; no reliable D call. V gave up 7 bases and J gave up 0 bases, with 10 bases separating them. Per germline, CDR1 SNHLY and CDR2 FYNNEI. The CDR3 is 15 residues long. CDR3 region: CASTSTGSGANVLTF. The CDR3 DNA reads TGTGCCAGCACCTCGACTGGCTCTGGGGCCAACGTCCTGACTTTC.

The rearrangement links TRBV6-1 to TRBJ2-7; perhaps TRBD2 as D (7 bases). Trimming cost V 11 bases and J 3 bases, with 17 bases left between them. This CDR3 is built from 13 residues. Germline loops: CDR1 MNHNS, CDR2 SASEGT. The CDR3 spells CAARGAAGYEQYF. Here the CDR3 DNA reads TGTGCCGCTCGGGGGGCGGCGGGCTACGAGCAGTACTTC.

The chain has TRBV7-3 and TRBJ2-7, with D possibly TRBD2 on 6 matching bases. V was cut by 2 bases and J by 0 bases, with 11 bases left in between. CDR1 is SGHTA, CDR2 FQGTGA, per germline. CDR3 length: 15 residues. CDR3 loop: CASSLVAVNSYEQYF. In DNA form, the CDR3 reads TGTGCCAGCAGCTTAGTAGCGGTCAACTCCTACGAGCAGTACTTC. The complete variable domain, with remaining parts taken from reference TRBV7-3 and TRBJ2-7, reads GAGVSQTPSNKVTEKGKYVELRCDPISGHTALYWYRQSLGQGPEFLIYFQGTGAADDSGLPNDRFFAVRPEGSVSTLKIQRTERGDSAVYLCASSLVAVNSYEQYFGPGTRLTVT.

The chain combines TRBV7-6 with TRBJ2-2; D possibly corresponds to TRBD1 (6 bases). V was pared by 5 bases and J by 4 bases, with 20 bases between. This CDR3 is built from 17 residues. Germline V lookup: CDR1 SGHVS, CDR2 FNYEAQ. DNA for the CDR3: TGTGCCAGCAGCCTCCGGCCCAGGGGCCCCTTCACCGGGGAGCTGTTTTTT. Translation: CASSLRPRGPFTGELFF.

The V and J genes are TRBV18 and TRBJ1-5; tentative D call: TRBD1 (6 bases). CDR3 size: 15 residues. The V and J ends lost 3 bases and 2 bases respectively, with 11 bases between them. Looked up from germline, CDR1 is KGHSH and CDR2 is LQKENI. In DNA, the CDR3 is TGTGCCAGCTCACCCCGGGACACTGGCAATCAGCCCCAGCATTTT. Amino acid sequence: CASSPRDTGNQPQHF.

J is TRBJ2-3 and V is TRBV6-5; a possible D gene is TRBD2 (5 bases). CDR3 length equals 15 residues. Trimming stripped 7 bases from V and 0 bases from J, with 14 bases between. The germline CDR1 and CDR2 sequences are MNHEY and SVGAGI. As DNA, the CDR3 is TGTGCCAGCACTCCTCTAGCTGAGAGCACAGATACGCAGTATTTT. Translated, it gives CASTPLAESTDTQYF.

The chain links TRBV19 to TRBJ2-6; D gene ambiguous. Germline values: CDR1 LNHDA, CDR2 SQIVND (reference sequence). The CDR3 has 15 residues. Trimming cost V 2 bases and J 4 bases, with 9 bases left between them. This CDR3 reads CASSISASGANVLTF. DNA of the CDR3: TGTGCCAGTAGTATATCTGCGTCAGGGGCCAACGTCCTGACTTTC.

CDR3 in amino acids: CASRPGGSYNEQFF. The CDR3 DNA reads as TGTGCCAGTAGGCCAGGGGGCAGCTACAATGAGCAGTTCTTC. The gene calls are TRBV7-8 and TRBJ2-1; 8 bases line up with TRBD1. The CDR3 is 14 residues long. V gave up 9 bases and J gave up 3 bases; unmatched junction bases: 7. Per the germline V gene, CDR1 is SGHVS and CDR2 is FQNEAQ. The full variable domain, rest sourced from reference TRBV7-8 and TRBJ2-1, is GAGVSQSPRYKVAKRGQDVALRCDPISGHVSLFWYQQALGQGPEFLTYFQNEAQLDKSGLPSDRFFAERPEGSVSTLKIQRTQQEDSAVYLCASRPGGSYNEQFFGPGTRLTVL.

The rearrangement joins TRBV30 to TRBJ1-1; a possible D gene is TRBD1 (5 bases). Trimming pared 0 bases from V and 6 bases from J, leaving 11 bases between. Germline V gene sequence: CDR1 GTSNPN, CDR2 SVGIG (reference sequence). CDR3 length equals 13 residues. CDR3 protein: CAWSVQVVPEAFF. The CDR3 nucleotides read TGTGCCTGGAGTGTACAGGTGGTACCTGAAGCTTTCTTT.

The chain recombines TRBV28 with TRBJ2-3; 14 bases are shared with TRBD2. V lost 4 bases, J lost 4 bases, and 7 bases stayed unmatched. Germline V gene lookup returns CDR1 MDHEN and CDR2 SYDVKM. This CDR3 is built from 17 residues. The CDR3 DNA is TGTGCCAGCAGTTCCCCGGGACTAGCGGGAGTAGCAGATACGCAGTATTTT. This codes for CASSSPGLAGVADTQYF. Supplemented by reference TRBV28 and TRBJ2-3, the full variable domain reads DVKVTQSSRYLVKRTGEKVFLECVQDMDHENMFWYRQDPGLGLRLIYFSYDVKMKEKGDIPEGYSVSREKKERFSLILESASTNQTSMYLCASSSPGLAGVADTQYFGPGTRLTVL.

Comment on this clone: Other DNA sequences of this sample code for an identical CDR3. The chain's CDR3 is CASSRQGSYNSPLHF. CDR3 nucleotides: TGTGCCAGCAGTCGACAGGGCTCCTATAATTCACCCCTCCACTTT. V and J are TRBV6-5 and TRBJ1-6, with 7 bases that match TRBD1. The CDR3 has 15 residues. The germline CDR1 and CDR2 sequences are MNHEY and SVGAGI. Trimming cost V 5 bases and J 0 bases; bases outside gene matches: 1.

The chain carries TRBV9 and TRBJ1-2, with 7 bases aligning to TRBD1. J lost 9 bases, V lost 4 bases, and 12 bases had no gene match. CDR1 SGDLS and CDR2 YYNGEE come from the germline V gene. There are 14 residues in the CDR3. CDR3 sequence: CASSLTGTAVRYTF. In DNA, the CDR3 is TGTGCCAGCAGCTTAACCGGGACAGCTGTACGCTACACCTTC.

V and J are TRBV27 and TRBJ2-7, with 7 bases matching TRBD1. Germline-derived CDR1 and CDR2 are MNHEY and SMNVEV (reference sequence). After removal of 6 bases from V and 4 bases from J, the junction contained 12 bases not matched to a gene. The CDR3 is 15 amino acids. CDR3 coding DNA: TGTGCCAGCAGCCTGAGGGGGCCAGGGGTATACGAGCAGTACTTC. It specifies CASSLRGPGVYEQYF.

The chain employs TRBV6-5 and TRBJ2-3; 8 bases fit TRBD1. The V gene's germline CDR1 is MNHEY and CDR2 SVGAGI. This CDR3 is built from 14 residues. Trimming took 6 bases from V and 5 from J; bases not matched to a gene: 7. CDR3 DNA: TGTGCCAGCAGAATGACAGGGGCGGGAGATACGCAGTATTTT. Amino acids: CASRMTGAGDTQYF.

V usage is TRBV6-1 and J usage is TRBJ1-2; TRBD1 agrees at 9 bases. The V segment lost 4 bases and the J segment 8 bases; nucleotides outside the gene matches: 8. This CDR3 contains 14 residues. Per the germline V gene, CDR1 is MNHNS and CDR2 is SASEGT. In DNA, the CDR3 is TGTGCCAGCAGTGTGCCGGGACAGGGTTTCGGCTACACCTTC. This codes for CASSVPGQGFGYTF.

The chain links TRBV15 to TRBJ1-1; D unclear. The CDR3 contains 15 residues. The V end was cut by 0 bases, the J end by 3 bases, with 11 bases between. Per germline, CDR1 LNHNV and CDR2 YYDKDF (reference sequence). In nucleotides, the CDR3 is TGTGCCACCAGCAGAGATTTGCTAATGGACACTGAAGCTTTCTTT. Translating gives CATSRDLLMDTEAFF.

The chain combines TRBV6-1 with TRBJ2-3, with a possible D match to TRBD2 (5 bases). Trimming removed 6 bases from V and 4 bases from J, with 14 bases in between. From germline, CDR1 is MNHNS and CDR2 SASEGT. The CDR3 sequence is 14 residues long. The CDR3 coding sequence is TGTGCCAGCAGGAGTGGGAATAGCGCAGATACGCAGTATTTT. Its translation is CASRSGNSADTQYF.

This chain uses TRBV7-8 with TRBJ1-2; TRBD1 is a possible D gene (6 bases). The length of the CDR3 is 13 residues. Germline V lookup: CDR1 SGHVS, CDR2 FQNEAQ. With 5 bases removed from V and 3 bases from J, the gap between germline ends came to 10 bases. The CDR3: CASSRGGHYGYTF. The CDR3 DNA sequence: TGTGCCAGCAGCCGGGGGGGGCACTATGGCTACACCTTC.

This sequence joins TRBV18 and TRBJ1-1, with unresolved D. The CDR3 extends over 13 amino acids. The germline V and J ends were trimmed by 0 bases and 11 bases, with 13 bases remaining between them. The germline CDR1 and CDR2 sequences are KGHSH and LQKENI. The CDR3 coding sequence is TGTGCCAGCTCACCACCGGAACCACTGAGGGCTTTCTTT. Amino acids: CASSPPEPLRAFF.

V usage is TRBV7-2 and J usage is TRBJ2-3, with 8 bases aligning to TRBD2. The ends lost 1 base at V and 5 bases at J; junction bases unmatched: 11. The germline V gene has CDR1 SGHTA and CDR2 FQGNSA. CDR3 length: 17 residues. CDR3 region: CASSLGRGAGGKDTQYF. CDR3 nucleotides: TGTGCCAGCAGCTTAGGTCGGGGGGCGGGGGGTAAAGATACGCAGTATTTT.

J is TRBJ2-7 and V is TRBV2, with 8 bases matching TRBD1. CDR3 length equals 14 residues. Trimming took 6 bases from V and 2 from J; bases not matched to a gene: 6. Per germline, CDR1 SNHLY and CDR2 FYNNEI. DNA of the CDR3: TGTGCCAGCAGGGGACAGGTGAGGGCCTACGAGCAGTACTTC. Its protein is CASRGQVRAYEQYF.

The chain employs TRBV6-5 and TRBJ1-1, with 7 bases fitting TRBD1. Trimming at V came to 7 bases and at J to 6 bases, leaving 8 bases not matched to a gene. Germline assignment: CDR1 MNHEY and CDR2 SVGAGI. This CDR3 spans 13 amino acids. The CDR3 here is CASTRQGGAEAFF. CDR3 nucleotides: TGTGCCAGCACCCGACAGGGCGGGGCTGAAGCTTTCTTT.